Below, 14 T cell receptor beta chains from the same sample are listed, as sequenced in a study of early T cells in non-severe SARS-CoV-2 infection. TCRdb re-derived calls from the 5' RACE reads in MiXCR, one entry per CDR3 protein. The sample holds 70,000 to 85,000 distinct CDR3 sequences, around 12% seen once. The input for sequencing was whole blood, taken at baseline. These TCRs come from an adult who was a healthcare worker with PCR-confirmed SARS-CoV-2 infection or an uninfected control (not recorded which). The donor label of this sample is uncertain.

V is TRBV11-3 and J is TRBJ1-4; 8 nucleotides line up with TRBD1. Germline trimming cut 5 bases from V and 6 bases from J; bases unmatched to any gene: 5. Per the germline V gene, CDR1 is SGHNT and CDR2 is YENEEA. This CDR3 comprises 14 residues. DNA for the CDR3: TGTGCCAGCAGCGCTACGACAGGGGATGAAAAACTGTTTTTT. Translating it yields CASSATTGDEKLFF.

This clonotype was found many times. CDR3 protein: CASSQGGGYSNQPQHF. CDR3 coding DNA: TGCGCCAGCAGCCAAGGTGGGGGGTATAGCAATCAGCCCCAGCATTTT. This chain links TRBV4-1 with TRBJ1-5, with D possibly TRBD1 on 5 matching bases. CDR1 MGHRA and CDR2 YSYEKL come from the germline V gene. The CDR3 totals 16 residues. The V gene lost 1 base and the J gene lost 0 bases, with 10 bases spanning the gap.

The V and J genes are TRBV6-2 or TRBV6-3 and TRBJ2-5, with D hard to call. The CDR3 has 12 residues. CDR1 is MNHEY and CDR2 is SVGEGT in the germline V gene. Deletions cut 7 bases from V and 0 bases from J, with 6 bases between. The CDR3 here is CASTWNQETQYF. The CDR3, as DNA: TGTGCCAGCACTTGGAACCAAGAGACCCAGTACTTC.

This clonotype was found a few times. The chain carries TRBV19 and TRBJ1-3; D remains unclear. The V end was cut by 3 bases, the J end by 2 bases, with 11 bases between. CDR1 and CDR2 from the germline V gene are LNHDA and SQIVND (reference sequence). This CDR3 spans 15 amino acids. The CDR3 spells CASSMSPTAGNTIYF. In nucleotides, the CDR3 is TGTGCCAGTAGTATGAGTCCAACCGCTGGAAACACCATATATTTT.

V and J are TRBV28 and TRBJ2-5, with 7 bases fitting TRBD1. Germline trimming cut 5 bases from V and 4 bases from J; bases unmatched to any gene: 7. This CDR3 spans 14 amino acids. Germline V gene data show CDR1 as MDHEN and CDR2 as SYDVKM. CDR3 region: CASSRGQASETQYF. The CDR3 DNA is TGTGCCAGCAGTAGAGGACAGGCTTCAGAGACCCAGTACTTC.

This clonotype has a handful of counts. As DNA, the CDR3 is TGTGCCAGCAGCGAAAACGAAGCCCTGGATACGCAGTATTTT. This codes for CASSENEALDTQYF. The chain has TRBV11-2 and TRBJ2-3; unclear D gene. V lost 5 bases and J 6 bases, leaving 15 bases between the germline ends. Germline CDR1 reads SGHAT; CDR2 reads FQNNGV. This CDR3 spans 14 amino acids.

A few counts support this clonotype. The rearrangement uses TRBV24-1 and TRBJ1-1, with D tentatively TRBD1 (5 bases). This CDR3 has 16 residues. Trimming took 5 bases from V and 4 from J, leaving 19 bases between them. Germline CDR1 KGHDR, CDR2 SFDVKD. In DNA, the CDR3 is TGTGCCACCAGTGCCACAAGACTGGGACGGAGCACTGAAGCTTTCTTT. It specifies CATSATRLGRSTEAFF.

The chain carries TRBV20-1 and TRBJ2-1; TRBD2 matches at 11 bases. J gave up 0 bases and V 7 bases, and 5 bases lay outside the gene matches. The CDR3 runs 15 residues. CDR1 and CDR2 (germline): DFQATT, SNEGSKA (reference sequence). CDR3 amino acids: CSGRTSGSSYNEQFF. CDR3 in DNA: TGCAGTGGACGAACTAGCGGGAGCTCCTACAATGAGCAGTTCTTC.

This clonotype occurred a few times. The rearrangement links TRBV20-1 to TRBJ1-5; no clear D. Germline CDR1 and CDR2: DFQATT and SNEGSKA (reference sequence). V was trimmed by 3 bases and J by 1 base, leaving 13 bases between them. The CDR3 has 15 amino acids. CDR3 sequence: CSARADEGSNQPQHF. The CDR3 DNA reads TGCAGTGCTAGGGCGGACGAAGGGAGCAATCAGCCCCAGCATTTT.

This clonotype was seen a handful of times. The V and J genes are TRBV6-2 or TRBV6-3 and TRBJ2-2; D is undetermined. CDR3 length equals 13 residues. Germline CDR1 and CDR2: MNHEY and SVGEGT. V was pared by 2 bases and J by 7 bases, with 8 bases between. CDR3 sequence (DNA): TGTGCCAGCAGTTACGGGGTTGGCGGGGAGCTGTTTTTT. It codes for CASSYGVGGELFF.

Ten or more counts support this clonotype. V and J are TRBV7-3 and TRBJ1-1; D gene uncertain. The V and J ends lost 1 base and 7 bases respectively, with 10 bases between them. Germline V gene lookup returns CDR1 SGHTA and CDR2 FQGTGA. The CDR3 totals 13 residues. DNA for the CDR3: TGTGCCAGCAGCTTAATGGGCCTCGGTGAAGCTTTCTTT. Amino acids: CASSLMGLGEAFF.

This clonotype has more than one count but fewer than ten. For the CDR3, the DNA is TGCAGTGCCACGGGGAGCAGTACCTTAGGCTACACCTTC. Translation gives CSATGSSTLGYTF. This sequence joins TRBV20-1 and TRBJ1-2; D remains ambiguous. The V and J ends lost 6 bases and 8 bases respectively, with 19 bases between them. Germline V lookup: CDR1 DFQATT, CDR2 SNEGSKA (reference sequence). CDR3 length: 13 amino acids.

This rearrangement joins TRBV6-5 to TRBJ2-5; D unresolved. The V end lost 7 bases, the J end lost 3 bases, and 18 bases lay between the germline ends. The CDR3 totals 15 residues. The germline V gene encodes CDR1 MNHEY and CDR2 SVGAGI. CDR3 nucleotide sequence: TGTGCCAGCACGCTCTTCCCCTCGTCAAAAGAGACCCAGTACTTC. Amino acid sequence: CASTLFPSSKETQYF.

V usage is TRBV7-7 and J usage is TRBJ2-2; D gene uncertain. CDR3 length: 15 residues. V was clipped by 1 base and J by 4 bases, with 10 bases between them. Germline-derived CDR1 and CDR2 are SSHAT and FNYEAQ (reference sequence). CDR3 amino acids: CASSLEGKATGELFF. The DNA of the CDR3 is TGTGCCAGCAGCTTAGAGGGCAAGGCCACCGGGGAGCTGTTTTTT.